The clone carrying this T cell receptor beta chain was seen at least ten times. The antigen is unknown. This specimen belongs to a study of T cell repertoires in cytomegalovirus infection. Turning to the study itself: Indications came from public TCR beta signatures; they pointed to CMV infection and to a matching HLA type. Study findings and constraints: The ex vivo response was dominated by HLA-C-restricted CMV-specific TCR beta clonotypes. Identification of carriers of CMV plus the relevant HLA was achieved through cumulative public TCR beta family frequency.

One entry per CDR3 protein results from TCRdb running MiXCR on the reads. The sample consists of tens of thousands of distinct CDR3 sequences, under 5% of them appearing once. Germline V lookup: CDR1 SGHTA, CDR2 FQGNSA. J was trimmed by 4 bases and V by 1 base; bases with no gene match: 10. This CDR3 contains 16 residues. The chain joins TRBV7-2 to TRBJ2-7; 7 bases line up with TRBD2. Source material: PBMCs. The sequence was collected from a human donor in good health (CMV status not recorded). Some clones in this sample may be carry-over from other donors' samples. The CDR3 sequence: CASSLVGGGVRYEQYF. CDR3 sequence (DNA): TGTGCCAGCAGCTTAGTGGGGGGGGGGGTCAGGTACGAGCAGTACTTC.